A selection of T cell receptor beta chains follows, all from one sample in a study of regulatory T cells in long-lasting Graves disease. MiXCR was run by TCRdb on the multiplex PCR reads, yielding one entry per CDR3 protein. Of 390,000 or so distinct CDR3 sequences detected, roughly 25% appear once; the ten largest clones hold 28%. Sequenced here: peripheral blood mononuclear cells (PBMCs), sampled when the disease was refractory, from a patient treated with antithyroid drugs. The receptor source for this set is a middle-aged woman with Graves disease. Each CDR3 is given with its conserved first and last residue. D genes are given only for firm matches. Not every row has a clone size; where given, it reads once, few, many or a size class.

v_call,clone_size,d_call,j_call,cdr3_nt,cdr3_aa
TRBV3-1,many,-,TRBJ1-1,TGTGCCAGCAGCTGGGGCACTGAAGCTTTCTTT,CASSWGTEAFF
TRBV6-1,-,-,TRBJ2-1,TGTGCCACCCAGAGAGCAGTGGGGATAAACAATGAGCAGTTCTTC,CATQRAVGINNEQFF
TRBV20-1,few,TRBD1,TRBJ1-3,TGCAGTGCTAACCCGGGACAGGTTGGAAACACCATATATTTT,CSANPGQVGNTIYF
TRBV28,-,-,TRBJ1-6,TGTGCCAGTACACCCGGTTACTATAATTCACCCCTCCACTTT,CASTPGYYNSPLHF
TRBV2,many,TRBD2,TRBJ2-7,TGTGCCAGCAGTGAGACGGGACTAGCGGGAGCCGAGCAGTACTTC,CASSETGLAGAEQYF
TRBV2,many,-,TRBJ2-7,TGTGCCAGCAGTATAAATTACGAGCAGTACTTC,CASSINYEQYF
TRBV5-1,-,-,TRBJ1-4,TGCGCCAGCAGCTTGTGGGGCCCTCCGGAGGGAATTGAAAAACTGTTTTTT,CASSLWGPPEGIEKLFF
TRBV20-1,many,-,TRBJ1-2,TGCAGTGCTAGGCGGCAAGAGAACTATGGCTACACCTTC,CSARRQENYGYTF
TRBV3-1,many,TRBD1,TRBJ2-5,TGTGCCAGCAGCCAAGATCGGACAGGGGTGGGAGAGACCCAGTACTTC,CASSQDRTGVGETQYF
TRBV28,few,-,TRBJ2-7,TGTGCCAGCATCAGTGGCTCAGCTTACGAGCAGTACTTC,CASISGSAYEQYF
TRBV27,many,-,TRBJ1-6,TGTGCCAGCAGTTTTCAGGGAGATAATTCACCCCTCCACTTT,CASSFQGDNSPLHF
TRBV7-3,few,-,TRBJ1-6,TGTGCCAGCAGCTTAACGTCTAATTCACCCCTCCACTTT,CASSLTSNSPLHF
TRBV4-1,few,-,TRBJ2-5,TGCGCCAGCAGCCACCCCGAAGCAGGCGGGGAGACCCAGTACTTC,CASSHPEAGGETQYF
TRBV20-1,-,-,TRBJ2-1,TGCAGTGCGGAACCGGGACGGCAGTTCTTC,CSAEPGRQFF
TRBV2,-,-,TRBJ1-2,TGTGCCAGCAGTGAAGGGTTTAACTATGGCTACACCTTC,CASSEGFNYGYTF
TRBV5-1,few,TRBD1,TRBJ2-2,TGCGCCAGCAGCTGGAACCGGACAGGCATGAGGAACACCGGGGAGCTGTTTTTT,CASSWNRTGMRNTGELFF
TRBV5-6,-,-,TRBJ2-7,TGTGCCAGCAGCTTGGCAATCGACGAGCAGTACTTC,CASSLAIDEQYF
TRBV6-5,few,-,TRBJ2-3,TGTGCCAGCAGTTACGCAGATACGCAGTATTTT,CASSYADTQYF
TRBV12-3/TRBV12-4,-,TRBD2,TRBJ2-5,TGTGCCAGCAGTTTAGGGGTGGTAGCGGGAGTCAAAGAGACCCAGTACTTC,CASSLGVVAGVKETQYF
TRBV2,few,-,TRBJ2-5,TGTGCCAGCAGGGGACAATCCCAAGAGACCCAGTACTTC,CASRGQSQETQYF
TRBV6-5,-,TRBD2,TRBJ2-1,TGTGCCAGCAGTTACCGCGGGGGGAACGATGAGCAGTTCTTC,CASSYRGGNDEQFF
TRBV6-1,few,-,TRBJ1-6,TGTGCCAGCAGATCTCCGGACAGAGTCTATAATTCACCCCTCCACTTT,CASRSPDRVYNSPLHF
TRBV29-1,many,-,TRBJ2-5,TGCAGCGTTGATCGGGGGTTGGAGACCCAGTACTTC,CSVDRGLETQYF
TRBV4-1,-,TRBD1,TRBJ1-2,TGCGCCAGCAGCCAAGTTGGGACAGGGAGAAATGGCTACACCTTC,CASSQVGTGRNGYTF
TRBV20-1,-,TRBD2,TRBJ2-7,TGCAGTGCTAGACCCTTCTTCCCGGGACTAGCGGGAGTATACTACGAGCAGTACTTC,CSARPFFPGLAGVYYEQYF
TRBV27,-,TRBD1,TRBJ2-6,TGTGCCAGCAGTCTGCAAGACAGGGGGCTCGGCTCTGGGGCCAACGTCCTGACTTTC,CASSLQDRGLGSGANVLTF
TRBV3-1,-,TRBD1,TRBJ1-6,TGTGCCAGCAGCCGTCACAGGGGATTCAATTCACCCCTCCACTTT,CASSRHRGFNSPLHF
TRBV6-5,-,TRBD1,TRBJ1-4,TGTGCCAGCAGTTACTCGGGACAGGGCGGCGAAAAACTGTTTTTT,CASSYSGQGGEKLFF
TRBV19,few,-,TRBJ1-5,TGTGCCAGTAGTATGGGGGGCGGTAGCAATCAGCCCCAGCATTTT,CASSMGGGSNQPQHF
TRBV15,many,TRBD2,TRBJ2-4,TGTGCCACCAGCAGACGCAGCGGGGTAGCCAAAAACATTCAGTACTTC,CATSRRSGVAKNIQYF
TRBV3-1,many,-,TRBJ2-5,TGTGCCAGCAGCCAAGTGTCGGGAGAAGAGACCCAGTACTTC,CASSQVSGEETQYF
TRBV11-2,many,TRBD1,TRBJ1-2,TGTGCCAGCAGCGTTCCGGACAGGATAGGGTATGGCTACACCTTC,CASSVPDRIGYGYTF
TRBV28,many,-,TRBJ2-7,TGTGCCAGCAGTTTAGACCCCTACCACGAGCAGTACTTC,CASSLDPYHEQYF
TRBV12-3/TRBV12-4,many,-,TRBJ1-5,TGTGCCAGCAGTTTACTAGGGGGAAGCAATCAGCCCCAGCATTTT,CASSLLGGSNQPQHF
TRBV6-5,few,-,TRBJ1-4,TGTGCCAGCAGTTATGGGTATGGGAATGAAAAACTGTTTTTT,CASSYGYGNEKLFF
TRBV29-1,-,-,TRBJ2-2,TGCAGCGTTGAAGACCCCACCAGCCCGAACACCGGGGAGCTGTTTTTT,CSVEDPTSPNTGELFF
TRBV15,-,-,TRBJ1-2,TGTGCCACCAGGGGAACAGGGAATGGGGGCTACACCTTC,CATRGTGNGGYTF
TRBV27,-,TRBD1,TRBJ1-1,TGTGCCAGCAGTATGGGACAGGGGATGAAGGTGAACACTGAAGCTTTCTTT,CASSMGQGMKVNTEAFF
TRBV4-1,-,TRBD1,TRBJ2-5,TGCGCCAGCAGCCCAGGCCGGGACAGGGGGAGGCAAGAGACCCAGTACTTC,CASSPGRDRGRQETQYF
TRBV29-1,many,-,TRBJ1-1,TGCAGCGTTCGCCTGAACACTGAAGCTTTCTTT,CSVRLNTEAFF
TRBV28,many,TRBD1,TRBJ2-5,TGTGCCAGCAGTCTAACCGGGACAGGGGAAGAGACCCAGTACTTC,CASSLTGTGEETQYF
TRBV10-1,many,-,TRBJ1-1,TGCGCCAGCAGTGAGTCGTCGGTCAACACTGAAGCTTTCTTT,CASSESSVNTEAFF
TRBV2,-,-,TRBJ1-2,TGTACCAGCAGCTTGGGGGGGACCCAAGGTTCAAGTGGCTACACCTTC,CTSSLGGTQGSSGYTF
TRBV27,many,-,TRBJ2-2,TGTGCCAGCAGGGCGGCCAACACCGGGGAGCTGTTTTTT,CASRAANTGELFF
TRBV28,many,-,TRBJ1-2,TGTGCCAGCATCCCAATGGGAGCTAACTATGGCTACACCTTC,CASIPMGANYGYTF
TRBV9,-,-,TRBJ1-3,TGTGCCAGCAGCGAGTCTCGTAGGGGTGCTGGAAACACCATATATTTT,CASSESRRGAGNTIYF
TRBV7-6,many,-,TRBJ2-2,TGTGCCAGCAGCTTTCGGATATACCCCGGGGACACCGGGGAGCTGTTTTTT,CASSFRIYPGDTGELFF
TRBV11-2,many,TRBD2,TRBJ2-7,TGTGCCAGCAGCCCGAGAACTAGCGGGTCCCCTCACGAGCAGTACTTC,CASSPRTSGSPHEQYF
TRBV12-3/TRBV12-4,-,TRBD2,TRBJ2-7,TGTGCCAGCAGCTTACCGGGACTAGAAATAGAGCAGTACTTC,CASSLPGLEIEQYF
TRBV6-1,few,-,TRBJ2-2,TGTGCCAGCAGTGGCTACCTACTAGTTTCGCTCACCGGGGAGCTGTTTTTT,CASSGYLLVSLTGELFF
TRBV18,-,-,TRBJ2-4,TGTGCCAGCTCACCACCCAGGGTTGGTATAGCCGGCAAAAACATTCAGTACTTC,CASSPPRVGIAGKNIQYF
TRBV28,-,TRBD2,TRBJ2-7,TGTGCCAGCAGTGCATCCGGGACTAAGAATGACGAGCAGTACTTC,CASSASGTKNDEQYF
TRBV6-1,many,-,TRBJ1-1,TGTGCCAGCAGTGTGGCTTTCCACACTGAAGCTTTCTTT,CASSVAFHTEAFF
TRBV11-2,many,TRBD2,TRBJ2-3,TGTGCCAGCAGAAATCGTCTCGCGGGAGGAGATACGCAGTATTTT,CASRNRLAGGDTQYF